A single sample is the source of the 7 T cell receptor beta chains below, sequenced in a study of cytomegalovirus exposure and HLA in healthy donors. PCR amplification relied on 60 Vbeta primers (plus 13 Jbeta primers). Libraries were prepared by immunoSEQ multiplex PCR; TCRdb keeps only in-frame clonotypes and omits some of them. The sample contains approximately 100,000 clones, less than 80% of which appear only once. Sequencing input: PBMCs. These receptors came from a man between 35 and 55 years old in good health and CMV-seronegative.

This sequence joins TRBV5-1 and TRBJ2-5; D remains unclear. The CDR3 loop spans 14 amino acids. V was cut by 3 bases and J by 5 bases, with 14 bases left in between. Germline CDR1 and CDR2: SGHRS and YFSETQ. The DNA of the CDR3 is TGCGCCAGCAGCTCAACCCCAGGTTGGGAGACCCAGTACTTC. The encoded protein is CASSSTPGWETQYF.

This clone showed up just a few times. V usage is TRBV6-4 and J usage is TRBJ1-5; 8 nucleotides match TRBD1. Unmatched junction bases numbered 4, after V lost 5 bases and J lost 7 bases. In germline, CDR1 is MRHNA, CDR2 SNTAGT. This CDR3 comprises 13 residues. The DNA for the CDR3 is TGTGCCAGCAGTTCAGGGGGCTTGCAGCCCCAGCATTTT. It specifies CASSSGGLQPQHF.

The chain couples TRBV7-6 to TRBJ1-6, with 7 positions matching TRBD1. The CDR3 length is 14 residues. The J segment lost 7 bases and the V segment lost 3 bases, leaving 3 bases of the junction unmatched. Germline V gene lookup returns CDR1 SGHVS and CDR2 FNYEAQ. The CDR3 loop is CASSLGQRNSPLHF. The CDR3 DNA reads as TGTGCCAGCAGCTTGGGACAGAGAAATTCACCCCTCCACTTT.

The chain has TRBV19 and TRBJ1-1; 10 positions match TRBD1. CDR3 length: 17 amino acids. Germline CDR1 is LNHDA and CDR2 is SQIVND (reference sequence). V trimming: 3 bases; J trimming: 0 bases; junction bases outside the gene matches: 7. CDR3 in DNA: TGTGCCAGTAGTATCAGGACAGGGGGGAGAATGAACACTGAAGCTTTCTTT. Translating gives CASSIRTGGRMNTEAFF.

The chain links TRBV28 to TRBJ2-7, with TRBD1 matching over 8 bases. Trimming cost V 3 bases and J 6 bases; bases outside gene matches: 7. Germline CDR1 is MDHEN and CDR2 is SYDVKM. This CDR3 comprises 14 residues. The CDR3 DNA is TGTGCCAGCAGTTTTGTAGCAGGGGGCTTCGAGCAGTACGTC. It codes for CASSFVAGGFEQYV.

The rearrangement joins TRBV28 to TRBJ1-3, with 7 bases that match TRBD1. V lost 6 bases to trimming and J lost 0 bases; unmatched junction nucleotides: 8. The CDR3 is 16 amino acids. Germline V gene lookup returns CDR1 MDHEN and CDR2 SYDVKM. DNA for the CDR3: TGTGCCAGCAGCCCCCCCGGGACAGTCTCTGGAAACACCATATATTTT. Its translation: CASSPPGTVSGNTIYF.

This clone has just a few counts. The CDR3: CASSQSRGGEDTF. The CDR3 coding sequence is TGTGCCAGCAGCCAATCTAGAGGGGGCGAGGACACCTTC. The chain has TRBV14 and TRBJ1-2; 7 positions agree with TRBD1. J was trimmed by 12 bases and V by 2 bases; bases with no gene match: 9. Germline V gives CDR1 SGHDN, CDR2 FVKESK. The CDR3 is made up of 13 amino acids.